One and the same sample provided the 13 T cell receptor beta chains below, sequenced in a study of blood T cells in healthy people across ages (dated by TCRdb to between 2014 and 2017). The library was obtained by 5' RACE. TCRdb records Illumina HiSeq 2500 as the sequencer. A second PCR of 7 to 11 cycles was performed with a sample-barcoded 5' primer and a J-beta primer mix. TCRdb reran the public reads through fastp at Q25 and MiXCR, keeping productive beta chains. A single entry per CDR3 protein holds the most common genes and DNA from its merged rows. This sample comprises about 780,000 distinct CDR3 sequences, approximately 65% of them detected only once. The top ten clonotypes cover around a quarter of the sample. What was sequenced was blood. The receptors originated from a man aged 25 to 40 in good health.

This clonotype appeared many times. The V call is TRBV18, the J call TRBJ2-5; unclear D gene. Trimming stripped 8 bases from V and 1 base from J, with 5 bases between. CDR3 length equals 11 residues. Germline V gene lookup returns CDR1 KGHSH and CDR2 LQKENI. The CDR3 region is CASSPQETQYF. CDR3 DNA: TGTGCCAGCAGCCCCCAAGAGACCCAGTACTTC.

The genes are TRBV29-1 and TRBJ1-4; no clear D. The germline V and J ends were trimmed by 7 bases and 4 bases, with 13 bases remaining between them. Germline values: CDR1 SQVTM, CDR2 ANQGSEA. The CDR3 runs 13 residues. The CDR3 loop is CSARRQNNEKLFF. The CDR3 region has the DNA TGCAGCGCCAGGCGGCAGAATAATGAAAAACTGTTTTTT.

The CDR3 bases are TGTGCCAGCAGCTCGCCAACGGGGGGGCGCGTCTACGAGCAGTACTTC. This translates into CASSSPTGGRVYEQYF. The rearrangement joins TRBV7-2 to TRBJ2-7, with 8 bases lining up with TRBD2. Germline assignment: CDR1 SGHTA and CDR2 FQGNSA. The CDR3 covers 16 residues. V was pared by 4 bases and J by 3 bases, with 11 bases of the junction left unmatched.

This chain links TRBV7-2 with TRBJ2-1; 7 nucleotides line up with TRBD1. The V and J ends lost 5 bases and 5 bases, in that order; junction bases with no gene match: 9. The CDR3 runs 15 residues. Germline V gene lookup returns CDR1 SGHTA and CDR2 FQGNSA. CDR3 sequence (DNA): TGTGCCAGCAGCAAAGGGGGCCGAAGGAACAATGAGCAGTTCTTC. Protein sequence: CASSKGGRRNNEQFF.

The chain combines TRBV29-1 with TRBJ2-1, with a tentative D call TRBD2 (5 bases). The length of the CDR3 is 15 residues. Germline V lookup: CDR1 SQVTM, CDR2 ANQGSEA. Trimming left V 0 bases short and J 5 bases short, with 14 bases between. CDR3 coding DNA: TGCAGCGTTGAAGAGAGACGAGCGGAAGACAATGAGCAGTTCTTC. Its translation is CSVEERRAEDNEQFF.

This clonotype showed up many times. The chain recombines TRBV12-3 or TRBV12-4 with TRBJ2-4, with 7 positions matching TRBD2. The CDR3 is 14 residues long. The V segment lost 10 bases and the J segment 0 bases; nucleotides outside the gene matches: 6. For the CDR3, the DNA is TGTGCCACCGGGGAGGGATTAGCCAAAAACATTCAGTACTTC. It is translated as CATGEGLAKNIQYF.

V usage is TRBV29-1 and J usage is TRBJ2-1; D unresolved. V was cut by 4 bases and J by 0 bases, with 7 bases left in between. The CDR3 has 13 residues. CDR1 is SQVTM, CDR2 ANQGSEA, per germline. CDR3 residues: CSVAESSYNEQFF. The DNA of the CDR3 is TGCAGCGTTGCTGAGAGCTCCTACAATGAGCAGTTCTTC.

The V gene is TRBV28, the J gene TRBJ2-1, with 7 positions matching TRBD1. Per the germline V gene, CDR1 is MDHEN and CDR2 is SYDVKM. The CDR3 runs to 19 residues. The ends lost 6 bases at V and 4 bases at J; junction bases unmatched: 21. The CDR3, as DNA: TGTGCCAGCAGCACCTTACCTCTCCGACAGGGAGTATCATACAATGAGCAGTTCTTC. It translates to CASSTLPLRQGVSYNEQFF.

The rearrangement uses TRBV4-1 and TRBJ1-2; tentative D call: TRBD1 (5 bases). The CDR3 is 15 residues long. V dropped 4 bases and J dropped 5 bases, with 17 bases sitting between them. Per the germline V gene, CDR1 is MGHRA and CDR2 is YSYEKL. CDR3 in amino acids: CASSPAWAGIYGYTF. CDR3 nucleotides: TGCGCCAGCAGCCCGGCCTGGGCAGGGATATATGGCTACACCTTC.

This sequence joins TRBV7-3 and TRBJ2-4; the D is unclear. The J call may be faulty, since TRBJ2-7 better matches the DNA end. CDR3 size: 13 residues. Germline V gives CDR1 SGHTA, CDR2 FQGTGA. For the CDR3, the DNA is TGTGCCAGCAGCTTAACGAGGTCGAGCGAGCAGTACTTC. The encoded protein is CASSLTRSSEQYF.

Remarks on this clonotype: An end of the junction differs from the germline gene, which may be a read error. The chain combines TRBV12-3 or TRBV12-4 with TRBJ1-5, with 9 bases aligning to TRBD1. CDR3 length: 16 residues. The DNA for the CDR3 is TGTGCCAGCAACCCGGGACAGGGAAGTTTCAATCAGCCCCGGCATTTT. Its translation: CASNPGQGSFNQPRHF.

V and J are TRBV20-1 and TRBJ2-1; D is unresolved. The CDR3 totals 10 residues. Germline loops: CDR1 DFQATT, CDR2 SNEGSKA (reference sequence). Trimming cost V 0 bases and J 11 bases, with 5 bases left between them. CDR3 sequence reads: CSARETQQFF. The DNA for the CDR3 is TGCAGTGCTAGAGAAACCCAGCAGTTCTTC.

The CDR3: CASSYRGLWTGELFF. CDR3 DNA: TGTGCCAGCAGCTATAGAGGTTTATGGACCGGGGAGCTGTTTTTT. The gene calls are TRBV7-6 and TRBJ2-2; D is ambiguous. Germline CDR1 reads SGHVS; CDR2 reads FNYEAQ. The V gene lost 4 bases and the J gene lost 5 bases, with 14 bases spanning the gap. The CDR3 runs 15 residues.